This TCR beta chain was captured in a study of patients and donors after allogeneic stem cell transplantation. V lost 1 base, J lost 4 bases, and 10 bases lay in between. The CDR3 totals 15 residues. MiXCR, run by TCRdb on the RT-PCR reads, gives a single entry per CDR3 protein. The sample lists roughly 250,000 distinct CDR3 sequences, roughly 15% seen once, with under 14% in the top ten. This clonotype was observed at least ten times. Sequencing used blood, either unsorted or a sorted T cell fraction (not recorded which). The chain carries TRBV12-3 or TRBV12-4 and TRBJ2-2; D possibly corresponds to TRBD1 (6 bases). The TCR was taken from a human donor who was either an allogeneic HSCT recipient or a stem cell or donor lymphocyte infusion donor (not recorded which). It is not recorded whose cells these are; they may come from a transplant donor. In DNA, the CDR3 is TGTGCCAGCAGTTTAGATCCAGGGGTCACCGGGGAGCTGTTTTTT. Translating it yields CASSLDPGVTGELFF.